The rows below give T cell receptor beta chains drawn from one sample of a study of blood T cell repertoires in COVID-19. Assay: immunoSEQ multiplex PCR; the TCRdb copy retains only in-frame clones and omits some. The table has fewer than 50,000 clones, less than 90% seen once; the top ten hold about 1.5%. The sample taken for sequencing was peripheral blood. The receptors derive from a man aged 55 to 70 with COVID-19, enrolled during active disease. Each CDR3 is given with its conserved first and last residue.

v_call,j_call,cdr3_aa
TRBV21-1,TRBJ2-6,CASSKARQSGCSGANVLTF
TRBV7-9,TRBJ2-1,CASLSAGTVINEQFF
TRBV30,TRBJ1-1,CAWTKGGLSEAFF
TRBV5-1,TRBJ2-3,CASSLSLDTDTQYF
TRBV7-9,TRBJ1-1,CASSLGQPNMNTEAFF
TRBV19,TRBJ1-5,CASSPQGARNQPQHF
TRBV5-1,TRBJ2-1,CASSLSGGLYNEQFF
TRBV4-1,TRBJ2-1,CASSQAALGGRPEQFF
TRBV5-1,TRBJ1-3,CASSQTLSSSGNTIYF
TRBV6-5,TRBJ1-5,CASNPTGPSNQPQHF
TRBV5-4,TRBJ2-4,CASTLAGGEVTQYF
TRBV6-6,TRBJ2-1,CASKIGAYNEQFF
TRBV9,TRBJ1-1,CASSVAVNTEAFF
TRBV28,TRBJ2-5,CASSLWRGGQETQYF
TRBV28,TRBJ1-1,CASSSLLAGESTEAFF
TRBV29-1,TRBJ2-2,CSARDTNTGELFF
TRBV27,TRBJ2-7,CASSLVASSYEQYF
TRBV5-1,TRBJ2-2,CASRAAATSTGELFF
TRBV19,TRBJ1-2,CASKEGTYGYTF
TRBV19,TRBJ1-1,CASILRAGEAFF
TRBV7-9,TRBJ1-2,CASSLQQGIGYTF
TRBV5-1,TRBJ2-1,CASSLGQGAYNEQFF
TRBV2,TRBJ2-7,CASTWAEESYEQYF
TRBV6-5,TRBJ1-1,CASSYRQHPTEAFF
TRBV7-2,TRBJ2-1,CASSLGQGYEQFF
TRBV25-1,TRBJ1-2,CASSRIDRGTGYTF
TRBV28,TRBJ2-1,CASRDRGQYNEQFF
TRBV13,TRBJ1-3,CASSRGSLSGNTIYF
TRBV9,TRBJ1-6,CASSPRRGYNSPLHF